This T cell receptor (beta chain) comes out of a study of shared clonotypes between healthy human individuals (TCRdb year 2020). Study-level background: The cohort included a few men and a couple of women between 18 and 49 years of age. For each donor, CD4 naive and CD4 memory were each given three plates, CD8 naive was given two plates, and CD8 memory was given one plate. To increase sequencing depth and limit assay-specific biases, different laboratories used diverse techniques to prepare libraries and sequence TCR repertoires. The study deeply sequenced blood TCR repertoires of 5 or 6 healthy adults to estimate repertoire size and the extent of clonotype sharing between individuals. Per donor, leukapheresis produced somewhere between about 0.94 and 10 billion PBMCs.

Using the deep immunoSEQ assay, multiplex PCR amplified TCR CDR3 regions from genomic DNA. For each cell subset, the extracted genomic DNA was distributed evenly across all wells of several immunoSEQ 96-well plates, and each plate served as one replicate. For sorted subsets, roughly 200 ng genomic DNA, equal to 25,000 to 35,000 T cell genomes, was loaded into each replicate PCR. The purified libraries were quantified using a Qubit 3.0 fluorometer, sized with a Bioanalyzer 2100, and then quantified again using the KAPA Library Quantification kit. Every immunoSEQ 96-well plate was sequenced on a dedicated single-read 150-cycle Illumina NextSeq 550 flow cell. The authors processed their data as follows. Because the immunoSEQ output included only junctional sequences and no quality scores, the filtering could not be the same as the filtering used for full-length reads. Sequences were annotated with PyIR, a Python wrapper for IgBLAST v1.9, using IMGT germline references to assign V/J genes and CDR3. Reads were filtered out if the reads had weak V/J assignments (E-value above 1e-6), no CDR3, stop codons, out-of-frame junctions, or ambiguous translated residues. A V3J clonotype was defined by an identical inferred V gene, J gene, and CDR3 amino acid sequence. The percentage overlap between two repertoires was calculated by dividing the number of shared unique clonotypes by the size of the smaller repertoire. Richness of each repertoire was evaluated using RTK rarefaction, the Chao1 estimator, and Recon v2.1 estimates of unobserved clonotypes. Generation probabilities for all TCRbeta clonotypes obtained by the gDNA method from a handful of donors were computed using OLGA. Sourced from immuneACCESS, this table was stored by TCRdb with only in-frame sequences that have V and J called. A share of the clones is absent; for the studies checked, an unresolved V gene accounts for under half, and the remainder has no known explanation. The V and J calls and clone size are taken from that table; D and trimming were inferred from the DNA. This sample lists some 2,000,000 clones; around 96% were detected once. The leading ten clones occupy about 1.1% of the sample.

The CDR3 spans 14 residues, from the cysteine through the phenylalanine. Only the CDR3 region is kept as DNA, spanning 42 bases read in frame from base 1. This clone has only one observation. No antigen is known for it. Base qualities are not recorded, but no much larger clone differs from it by a single base. For the CD8 naive samples, CD45RO-negative cells were positively selected for CCR7, yielding a CD45RA+CCR7+ population from which TemRA cells were excluded. The donors were healthy, HIV-negative adults who had no recently reported acute infections or vaccinations. Every donor was a Caucasian adult living in Nashville, Tennessee, USA. Blood was obtained by leukapheresis, after which PBMCs were separated by Ficoll-Histopaque density gradient centrifugation and cryopreserved in liquid nitrogen vapor phase. Analytical flow cytometry was used to check the purity and quantity of every magnetically sorted T cell population. From each sorted fraction, genomic DNA was isolated and quantified by UV absorbance on a Nanodrop 2000c.

Summary of the overall study and its limitations: Larger estimated clonotype richness was generally found for naive subsets than for memory subsets. Pairwise subsampling indicated that sequencing depth was expected to affect the degree of clonotype sharing among donors. Even with the large sequencing depth, rarefaction of the sorted-subset datasets indicated that sequencing was incomplete. Compared with non-shared clonotypes, clonotypes shared by all four sorted-subset donors had higher generation probabilities. Sampling was restricted to blood, and TCR repertoires in tissue are likely to differ from TCR repertoires in blood. Across a handful of donors, about 5% of naive CD4, approximately 3.6% of naive CD8, about 2.3% of memory CD4, and roughly 0.4% of memory CD8 clonotypes were shared. The genetic and exposure-history diversity represented was limited by the small number of donors.

The sample comprised naive CD8+ T cells sorted from blood. The sample's cell subset or site, from its label and the paper: CD45RA+CCR7+. Recombination joined TRBV21-1 with TRBJ1-2; the D call TRBD1 from the table was never checked on the DNA. TRBV21-1 is described as a pseudogene. The sequence was obtained from a man younger than 35 in good health. The encoded CDR3 is CASKIPTGLEGYTF. The nucleotide sequence reads TGTGCCAGCAAAATCCCGACAGGGTTAGAGGGCTACACCTTC.